This is a list of T cell receptor beta chains from one sample in a study of early stage breast cancer tumors. Using immunoSEQ multiplex PCR, the repertoire was profiled, and TCRdb retains in-frame clones only, with some absent. The sample comprises some 48,000 clones, roughly four fifths of which are singletons, and approximately 1.4% rests with the top ten. The specimen was blood. The source of these receptors is a person between 50 and 60 years old with breast cancer. Each CDR3 is given with its conserved first and last residue. The D gene is left open where the match is weak. Some rows mark clone size as missing; the rest say once, few, many or name a class of expanded clone.

D	J	size	V	DNA	CDR3
TRBD2	TRBJ2-7	-	TRBV6-1	TGTGCCACAAGGTACGGGGGGGCAGTCTACGAGCAGTACTTC	CATRYGGAVYEQYF
-	TRBJ2-7	-	TRBV21-1	TGTGCCAGCAGACAGGGAGTGGAGGGGCGGAACTCCTACGAGCAGTACTTC	CASRQGVEGRNSYEQYF
-	TRBJ1-1	-	TRBV5-1	TGCGCCAGCAGCCCCGACCCGACGGTAGTCACTGAAGCTTTCTTT	CASSPDPTVVTEAFF
TRBD2	TRBJ2-7	-	TRBV5-4	TGTGCCAGCAGTCCCGGGACTAGCGGCGTATACGAGCAGTACTTC	CASSPGTSGVYEQYF
TRBD1	TRBJ2-7	-	TRBV5-5	TGTGCCAGCAGAAGCGGGACAGGGTTCGCCCACGAGCAGTACTTC	CASRSGTGFAHEQYF
-	TRBJ1-2	-	TRBV7-2	TGTGCCAGCAGCCCTCTCTCCAGGTGGTCTGGCTACACCTTC	CASSPLSRWSGYTF
-	TRBJ2-7	-	TRBV5-1	TGCGCCAGCAGCTTCTGGCCAGAAGGAAACCGGGAGCAGTACTTC	CASSFWPEGNREQYF
TRBD2	TRBJ2-2	-	TRBV2	TGTGCCAGCAACAGACTAGCGGGAGGGACCGGGGAGCTGTTTTTT	CASNRLAGGTGELFF
-	TRBJ2-4	-	TRBV7-2	TGTGCCAGCAGCTTAGACCATATGGACAAAAACATTCAGTACTTC	CASSLDHMDKNIQYF
-	TRBJ1-4	-	TRBV7-9	TGTGCCAGCAGCCCCCCAAGGGGCGGGTACAATGAAAAACTGTTTTTT	CASSPPRGGYNEKLFF
-	TRBJ1-2	-	TRBV5-1	TGCGCCAGCAGCTTACGGACAGTTACTAACTATGGCTACACCTTC	CASSLRTVTNYGYTF
-	TRBJ1-2	-	TRBV30	TGTGCCTGCCTCCGCGGCATGGTCCCCTATGGCTACACCTTC	CACLRGMVPYGYTF
-	TRBJ2-7	-	TRBV5-5	TGTGCCAGCAGCTTGGACCAGGGATTCCCCCGCGAGCAGTACTTC	CASSLDQGFPREQYF
-	TRBJ1-2	once	TRBV18	TGTGCCAGCCAAAAGGAGGCGGCAGGGGCCCACTATGGCTACACCTTC	CASQKEAAGAHYGYTF
TRBD1	TRBJ1-1	-	TRBV25-1	TGTGCCAGCAGGGGACAGGGCCGCAGGGGTAACACTGAAGCTTTCTTT	CASRGQGRRGNTEAFF
-	TRBJ2-7	-	TRBV12-5	TGTGCTAGTGGTTTGGTGAACGGCCCCGAGCAGTACTTC	CASGLVNGPEQYF
-	TRBJ2-5	-	TRBV10-3	TGTGCCATCAGCGACGGTATACAAGAGACCCAGTACTTC	CAISDGIQETQYF
TRBD1	TRBJ2-7	-	TRBV5-1	TGCGCCAGCAGCCTACAGGGGGCGGTAGGCTACGAGCAGTACTTC	CASSLQGAVGYEQYF
-	TRBJ2-1	few	TRBV7-3	TGTGCCAGCAGCAAGTCCCGGGACCTGCAGGGCAATGAGCAGTTCTTC	CASSKSRDLQGNEQFF
TRBD1	TRBJ2-5	-	TRBV9	TGTGCCAGCAGCGTGACCGGGACAGGGGAAGAGACCCAGTACTTC	CASSVTGTGEETQYF
-	TRBJ1-1	-	TRBV25-1	TGTGCCAGCACCTCGTGGGGAGGGTTGAGCACTGAAGCTTTCTTT	CASTSWGGLSTEAFF
-	TRBJ2-6	-	TRBV19	TGTGCCAGTAGTACCGTATACTCTGGGGCCAACGTCCTGACTTTC	CASSTVYSGANVLTF
-	TRBJ2-7	-	TRBV5-6	TGTGCCAGCCAATCCAGTGACGAGCAGTACTTC	CASQSSDEQYF
-	TRBJ2-5	-	TRBV9	TGTGCCAGCAGCGTTAAGAAGGGAGAGGAGACCCAGTACTTC	CASSVKKGEETQYF
-	TRBJ2-5	-	TRBV28	TGTGCCAGCAGTTCCGCAGGGGACCCTACACTAGAGACCCAGTACTTC	CASSSAGDPTLETQYF
-	TRBJ2-2	-	TRBV27	TGTGCCAGCAGTTTAAGCCAGGGGACCGGGGAGCTGTTTTTT	CASSLSQGTGELFF
TRBD2	TRBJ2-3	-	TRBV7-9	TGTGCCAGCAGCGCGCTAGCGGGGGAGGGAGATACGCAGTATTTT	CASSALAGEGDTQYF
-	TRBJ2-3	-	TRBV10-3	TGTGCCATCAGAGACCACACGGGCTCGGGTACGCAGTATTTT	CAIRDHTGSGTQYF
-	TRBJ1-4	-	TRBV18	TGTGCCAGCTCACCACCTGACCCTAATGAAAAACTGTTTTTT	CASSPPDPNEKLFF
-	TRBJ1-1	-	TRBV7-6	TGTGCCAGCAGCTTAAACAGGGAGAACACTGAAGCTTTCTTT	CASSLNRENTEAFF
-	TRBJ2-3	once	TRBV7-2	TGTGCCACCCAAGAGACCGGAGCTAGCACAGATACGCAGTATTTT	CATQETGASTDTQYF
TRBD1	TRBJ2-5	-	TRBV5-1	TGCGCCAGTTTACCGGGACAGGGGGCTTCAGAGACCCAGTACTTC	CASLPGQGASETQYF
-	TRBJ2-6	few	TRBV27	TGTGCCAGCAGCCCACGGGGATCCAGCAGATCCAACGTCCTGACTTTC	CASSPRGSSRSNVLTF
TRBD1	TRBJ1-1	-	TRBV29-1	TGCAGCGTCCAGGACAGGCTGAACACTGAAGCTTTCTTT	CSVQDRLNTEAFF
-	TRBJ2-7	-	TRBV5-1	TGCGCCAGCAGCTTGGGGTCAGGTAGCTCCTACGAGCAGTACTTC	CASSLGSGSSYEQYF
-	TRBJ1-5	once	TRBV7-2	TGTGCCAGCAGCTTAGCGTGGGACTTCAATCAGCCCCAGCATTTT	CASSLAWDFNQPQHF
-	TRBJ1-4	-	TRBV19	TGTGCCAGTAGTATAGATCCTCTACAGGGAGCTGAAAAACTGTTTTTT	CASSIDPLQGAEKLFF
TRBD1	TRBJ1-5	-	TRBV6-5	TGTGCCAGCAGCGGGACAGGGGGCAATCAGCCCCAGCATTTT	CASSGTGGNQPQHF
-	TRBJ2-7	-	TRBV4-3	TGCGCCAGCAGCCAAGTGGGGGTCCTGGGCGAGCAGTACTTC	CASSQVGVLGEQYF
TRBD2	TRBJ2-1	once	TRBV27	TGTGCCAGCAGTTTATCGATTGGTGGGAGGGACTATGAGCAGTTCTTC	CASSLSIGGRDYEQFF
TRBD2	TRBJ2-5	-	TRBV4-2	TGTGCCAGCAGCCTTAGCGGGATGGGAGAGACCCAGTACTTC	CASSLSGMGETQYF
-	TRBJ2-1	-	TRBV29-1	TGCAGCGTCACCCTTGGGTCGGCCTACAATGAGCAGTTCTTC	CSVTLGSAYNEQFF
TRBD2	TRBJ2-2	few	TRBV6-4	TGTGCCAGCAGTGACGGGACTAGCACCGGGGAGCTGTTTTTT	CASSDGTSTGELFF
TRBD1	TRBJ1-2	few	TRBV7-2	TGTGCCAGCAGCTTGCAACCGGGACAGGGGGCCTATGGCTACACCTTC	CASSLQPGQGAYGYTF
-	TRBJ1-1	-	TRBV28	TGTGCCAGCAGTTCCGGTCCGGCGGGGTTCACTGAAGCTTTCTTT	CASSSGPAGFTEAFF
TRBD1	TRBJ1-3	once	TRBV5-6	TGTGCCAGCAGCTTAAGGACAGGCTACTCTGGAAACACCATATATTTT	CASSLRTGYSGNTIYF
TRBD1	TRBJ2-1	-	TRBV7-2	TGTGCCAGCAGCCCCCGACAGGGCCATGAGCAGTTCTTC	CASSPRQGHEQFF
-	TRBJ1-2	few	TRBV7-9	TGTGCCAGCAGCTTAGGACTCTATGGCTACACCTTC	CASSLGLYGYTF